Described below is a single TCR beta chain sequence and its context. These data originate in a study of T cell changes during pregnancy in multiple sclerosis. Here immunoSEQ multiplex PCR was the method, and the copy in TCRdb shows in-frame clones only, minus some. The sample includes roughly 71,000 clones, about 93% of them seen just once. Sequencing was performed on peripheral blood, taken in the first trimester of pregnancy. This TCR derives from a female donor in good health, enrolled as a control in a pregnancy study.

The CDR3 protein is CASSLAVGSGGEQFF. Here the CDR3 DNA reads TGTGCCAGCAGCTTAGCGGTCGGGAGCGGCGGTGAGCAGTTCTTC. The genes are TRBV7-2 and TRBJ2-1, with D perhaps matching TRBD2 (6 bases). V lost 0 bases and J lost 9, with 15 bases in between. The V gene's germline CDR1 is SGHTA and CDR2 FQGNSA. The CDR3 is 15 residues long.